This is a list of T cell receptor beta chains from one sample in a study of shared clonotypes between healthy human individuals. Data came from immunoSEQ multiplex PCR; TCRdb stores just in-frame clones and leaves some out. The data hold approximately 2,300,000 clones, with about nine tenths observed a single time. The specimen sequenced was naive CD4+ T cells from PBMCs. These receptors all stem from a man between 18 and 29 years old in good health. Some clones in this sample may be carry-over from other donors' samples. Each CDR3 is given with its conserved first and last residue. D genes are given only for firm matches. Not every row has a clone size; where given, it reads once, few, many or a size class.

cdr3_aa cdr3_nt v_call cdr3_length j_call d_call clone_size
CASSPQGIAYEQYF TGTGCCAGCTCACCCCAGGGAATTGCCTACGAGCAGTACTTC TRBV18 14 TRBJ2-7 . .
CASSTQGGQPQHF TGCGCCAGCAGCACACAGGGAGGTCAGCCCCAGCATTTT TRBV5-1 13 TRBJ1-5 . .
CASSYPTGGGEQYF TGTGCCAGCAGTTACCCGACAGGGGGAGGCGAGCAGTACTTC TRBV6-6 14 TRBJ2-7 TRBD1 once
CATQDHTYEQYF TGTGCTACACAGGACCACACCTACGAGCAGTACTTC TRBV28 12 TRBJ2-7 . .
CASTNPGQGMTDTQYF TGTGCCAGCACGAACCCGGGACAGGGGATGACAGATACGCAGTATTTT TRBV5-6 16 TRBJ2-3 TRBD1 .
CASSLMGAQGANVLTF TGTGCCAGCAGCTTAATGGGGGCGCAAGGGGCCAACGTCCTGACTTTC TRBV7-3 16 TRBJ2-6 . .
CASSPQVRDTEAFF TGTGCCAGCTCACCACAGGTAAGGGACACTGAAGCTTTCTTT TRBV18 14 TRBJ1-1 . .
CASSLDQNYGYTF TGCGCCAGCAGCTTGGACCAAAACTATGGCTACACCTTC TRBV5-1 13 TRBJ1-2 . once
CASSIGGVRETQYF TGTGCCAGTAGTATAGGCGGGGTGCGGGAGACCCAGTACTTC TRBV19 14 TRBJ2-5 . .
CASSEALLGWDDYGYTF TGTGCCAGCAGTGAAGCGCTTCTCGGGTGGGACGACTATGGCTACACCTTC TRBV6-1 17 TRBJ1-2 . .
CASSITGPPGEQFF TGTGCCAGCTCAATCACCGGGCCCCCGGGTGAGCAGTTCTTC TRBV9 14 TRBJ2-1 . .
CASSAGQGARGYTF TGTGCCAGCAGCGCGGGACAGGGGGCGAGAGGCTACACCTTC TRBV7-9 14 TRBJ1-2 TRBD1 .
CASTGTGGPNYGYTF TGTGCCAGTACCGGGACAGGGGGACCTAACTATGGCTACACCTTC TRBV19 15 TRBJ1-2 TRBD1 few
CASKIQAYNEQFF TGTGCCAGCAAGATACAGGCCTACAATGAGCAGTTCTTC TRBV11-2 13 TRBJ2-1 . .
CASRIFLEEQFF TGTGCCAGCAGGATTTTTCTGGAGGAGCAGTTCTTC TRBV2 12 TRBJ2-1 . .
CASSFGRLTASTDTQYF TGCGCCAGCAGCTTTGGGAGACTTACCGCTAGCACAGATACGCAGTATTTT TRBV5-1 17 TRBJ2-3 . once
CASRRTLGNAQETQYF TGCGCCAGCAGGCGAACCCTCGGGAACGCCCAAGAGACCCAGTACTTC TRBV5-1 16 TRBJ2-5 . .
CASSEMGQQFF TGTGCCAGCAGTGAGATGGGGCAGCAGTTCTTC TRBV2 11 TRBJ2-1 . .
CASSPSGDRGAGNIQYF TGTGCCAGCAGCCCCAGTGGGGACAGGGGGGCCGGTAACATTCAGTACTTC TRBV5-4 17 TRBJ2-4 TRBD1 .
CASIGSSNQPQHF TGTGCCAGCATCGGGAGCAGCAATCAGCCCCAGCATTTT TRBV2 13 TRBJ1-5 . few
CASSQVTDSGGYTF TGCGCCAGCAGCCAAGTGACCGATTCGGGAGGCTACACCTTC TRBV4-3 14 TRBJ1-2 . .
CASSLYPQGKNIQYF TGTGCCAGCAGTTTATACCCACAGGGAAAAAACATTCAGTACTTC TRBV28 15 TRBJ2-4 . once
CASSLSISNTGELFF TGCGCCAGCAGCTTGTCTATATCTAACACCGGGGAGCTGTTTTTT TRBV5-1 15 TRBJ2-2 . .
CDTRPAGEIAKNIQYF TGTGACACTCGACCAGCGGGAGAGATAGCCAAAAACATTCAGTACTTC TRBV28 16 TRBJ2-4 TRBD2 once
CASSKSLQGVGNTIYF TGTGCCAGTAGTAAGTCCCTACAGGGCGTCGGAAACACCATATATTTT TRBV19 16 TRBJ1-3 . .
CASSFTGAFENIQYF TGTGCCAGCAGTTTTACAGGGGCCTTTGAAAACATTCAGTACTTC TRBV2 15 TRBJ2-4 TRBD1 .
CASSEGTGGYGYTF TGTGCCAGCAGTGAAGGGACAGGGGGGTATGGCTACACCTTC TRBV6-1 14 TRBJ1-2 TRBD1 .
CASSPFSREKLFF TGTGCCAGCAGTCCCTTCTCCCGCGAGAAACTGTTTTTT TRBV28 13 TRBJ1-4 . .
CASSQGSAGRTADETQYF TGTGCCAGCAGCCAAGGATCCGCCGGGAGGACAGCAGACGAGACCCAGTACTTC TRBV14 18 TRBJ2-5 . .
CASSPQGLAGVGEQYF TGTGCCAGCAGCCCCCAGGGACTAGCGGGAGTCGGGGAGCAGTACTTC TRBV7-6 16 TRBJ2-7 TRBD2 .
CATSRGGSRYTGELFF TGTGCCACCTCCCGGGGAGGGTCAAGGTACACCGGGGAGCTGTTTTTT TRBV15 16 TRBJ2-2 TRBD2 .
CASTLTNYEQYF TGTGCCAGCACCCTGACCAACTACGAGCAGTACTTC TRBV6-1 12 TRBJ2-7 . .
CASSPGHRNTIYF TGTGCCAGCAGCCCGGGACACAGAAACACCATATATTTT TRBV7-8 13 TRBJ1-3 . .
CASSLGDSRWRPQHF TGTGCCAGCAGTTTGGGGGACAGCCGATGGAGGCCCCAGCATTTT TRBV28 15 TRBJ1-5 TRBD1 .
CASSVEPGLANTIYF TGTGCCAGCAGCGTTGAACCAGGGTTGGCAAACACCATATATTTT TRBV9 15 TRBJ1-3 . .
CASRVPTGGAFF TGTGCCAGCAGGGTACCTACAGGGGGAGCTTTCTTT TRBV28 12 TRBJ1-1 TRBD1 .
CASNNMARTGAGGEQFF TGTGCCTCGAATAACATGGCGAGGACAGGGGCCGGGGGTGAGCAGTTCTTC TRBV30 17 TRBJ2-1 TRBD1 .
CASSLGLVSTDTQYF TGTGCCAGCAGCTTGGGGCTAGTAAGCACAGATACGCAGTATTTT TRBV5-4 15 TRBJ2-3 . .
CASTVGNSNQPQHF TGTGCCAGTACTGTTGGGAATAGCAATCAGCCCCAGCATTTT TRBV19 14 TRBJ1-5 . .
CASSEGTNYGYTF TGCGCCAGCAGTGAAGGGACAAACTATGGCTACACCTTC TRBV10-1 13 TRBJ1-2 . .
CASSRQGAGDGYTF TGTGCCAGCAGCCGACAGGGGGCTGGGGATGGCTACACCTTC TRBV7-9 14 TRBJ1-2 TRBD1 .
CASSQDGTGGTEAFF TGTGCCAGCAGCCAAGACGGGACAGGGGGCACTGAAGCTTTCTTT TRBV4-2 15 TRBJ1-1 TRBD1 .
CASSYVISNQPQHF TGTGCCAGCAGTTATGTGATTAGCAATCAGCCCCAGCATTTT TRBV28 14 TRBJ1-5 . .
CASSPGGPSGNTIYF TGTGCCAGCAGCCCCGGCGGGCCTTCTGGAAACACCATATATTTT TRBV5-4 15 TRBJ1-3 . .
CASSPHEQFF TGTGCCAGCAGTCCCCATGAGCAGTTCTTC TRBV7-2 10 TRBJ2-1 . .
CASSLFSLSETQYF TGCGCCAGCAGCTTGTTCTCACTCTCTGAGACCCAGTACTTC TRBV5-1 14 TRBJ2-5 . .
CATSRTGAQETQYF TGTGCCACCAGCAGGACAGGGGCCCAAGAGACCCAGTACTTC TRBV15 14 TRBJ2-5 TRBD1 .
CASSLSLNDEQFF TGTGCCAGCAGCTTGTCGCTAAACGATGAGCAGTTCTTC TRBV5-4 13 TRBJ2-1 . .
CAISESTSGRARETQYF TGTGCCATCAGTGAGTCGACTAGCGGGAGGGCCCGGGAGACCCAGTACTTC TRBV10-3 17 TRBJ2-5 TRBD2 .
CASSVGIRNTIYF TGTGCCAGCAGCGTAGGGATTAGGAACACCATATATTTT TRBV9 13 TRBJ1-3 . once
CASSPTGGQPQHF TGCGCCAGCAGCCCGACGGGCGGTCAGCCCCAGCATTTT TRBV5-1 13 TRBJ1-5 . .
CASSLVEGGETQYF TGTGCCAGCAGCTTAGTGGAGGGAGGCGAGACCCAGTACTTC TRBV7-9 14 TRBJ2-5 . once
CASSPVLGTGANVLTF TGTGCCAGCAGCCCAGTGCTGGGTACTGGGGCCAACGTCCTGACTTTC TRBV5-6 16 TRBJ2-6 . .
CASSRDPASGELFF TGTGCCAGCAGTCGGGACCCAGCCTCCGGGGAGCTGTTTTTT TRBV6-5 14 TRBJ2-2 . .